These 4 T cell receptor beta chains came from one sample sequenced in a study of T cell responses to AZD1222 COVID-19 vaccine. TCRdb's table, derived via immunoSEQ multiplex PCR, lists solely in-frame clones and lacks some. The sample has about 150,000 clones; 88% are singletons. The sample was peripheral blood, taken after recovery from COVID-19. The source of these receptors is an adult who had recovered from COVID-19.

J is TRBJ2-7 and V is TRBV7-3; the D gene could be TRBD1 or TRBD2 (5 bases each). The ends were cut back, 2 bases at V and 7 bases at J, with 21 bases in the middle. The CDR3 covers 16 residues. Germline lookup yields CDR1 SGHTA and CDR2 FQGTGA. The CDR3 coding sequence is TGTGCCAGCAGCTTAGGAAGTATGGGGGACGGCGGGGAGCAGTACTTC. Its protein product is CASSLGSMGDGGEQYF.

The chain combines TRBV10-3 with TRBJ2-1; D unclear. Germline V gives CDR1 ENHRY, CDR2 SYGVKD. The CDR3 runs 14 residues. Trimming left V 4 bases short and J 0 bases short, with 7 bases between. In nucleotides, the CDR3 is TGTGCCATCAGTGCCCAGGTCTCCTACAATGAGCAGTTCTTC. Protein product: CAISAQVSYNEQFF.

The rearrangement joins TRBV15 to TRBJ1-2; weak D call: TRBD1 (6 bases). V was shortened by 2 bases and J by 8 bases, with 12 bases between the two germline ends. Germline-derived CDR1 and CDR2 are LNHNV and YYDKDF (reference sequence). The CDR3 sequence is 13 residues long. As DNA, the CDR3 is TGTGCCACCAGCAGACACAGGGAAGGCGGCTACACCTTC. Amino acid sequence: CATSRHREGGYTF.

The V call is TRBV28, the J call TRBJ1-2; 10 bases line up with TRBD1. The CDR3 sequence is 15 residues long. Trimming took 6 bases from V and 5 from J; bases not matched to a gene: 9. Germline V gene data show CDR1 as MDHEN and CDR2 as SYDVKM. CDR3 region: CASSSGTGELYGYTF. CDR3 DNA: TGTGCCAGCAGCTCGGGGACAGGGGAACTATATGGCTACACCTTC.